A selection of T cell receptor beta chains follows, all from one sample in a study of ipilimumab plus nivolumab after autologous stem cell transplantation. Repertoires were generated with immunoSEQ multiplex PCR, while TCRdb's copy carries only in-frame clones and drops some. The sample consists of about 15,000 clones, about four fifths of them appearing once. The sample here was PBMCs, taken in a trial of ipilimumab plus nivolumab as post-transplant consolidation. Receptors originate from a male donor with primary mediastinal lymphoma. Each CDR3 is given with its conserved first and last residue. D genes are given only for firm matches. The size of a clone is reported for some rows only, either as once, few or many, or as a class for expanded clones.

j_call v_call d_call clone_size cdr3_nt cdr3_aa
TRBJ2-2 TRBV6-5 - - TGTGCCACCAGGGATTTCGGCGGGGAGCTGTTTTTT CATRDFGGELFF
TRBJ1-6 TRBV4-2 - - TGTGCCAGCAGCCAAGAAAGTCAGTTCTTAAATTCACCCCTCCACTTT CASSQESQFLNSPLHF
TRBJ2-5 TRBV5-1 - - TGCGCCAGCAGCTTGGTTGGCCCCCTTCCCCAAGAGACCCAGTACTTC CASSLVGPLPQETQYF
TRBJ1-6 TRBV28 - - TGTGCCAGCAGTTCCCCCAGGGCGGCTAATTCACCCCTCCACTTT CASSSPRAANSPLHF
TRBJ2-6 TRBV5-5 TRBD1 - TGTGCCAGCAGCGACGGTAGGGACAGAAGTTCTGGGGCCAACGTCCTGACTTTC CASSDGRDRSSGANVLTF
TRBJ2-7 TRBV28 TRBD2 - TGTGCCAGCAGCTCCGGGGGGTATCCCGAGCAGTACTTC CASSSGGYPEQYF
TRBJ2-3 TRBV9 TRBD2 few TGTGCCAGCAGCGTCGGGACTAGCGGCTCTAGCACAGATACGCAGTATTTT CASSVGTSGSSTDTQYF
TRBJ2-6 TRBV6-1 - - TGTGCCAGCAATGACCCCTCGGAAAGGGCCAACGTCCTGACTTTC CASNDPSERANVLTF
TRBJ2-1 TRBV11-3 TRBD2 - TGTGCCAGCAGCTATAGGACTAGCGGGGGCCTCGGGGAGCAGTTCTTC CASSYRTSGGLGEQFF
TRBJ1-1 TRBV30 - - TGTGCCTGGAATTTTATGAACACTGAAGCTTTCTTT CAWNFMNTEAFF
TRBJ1-5 TRBV28 - - TGTGCCAGCAGTGTCAGGAACTACAGGACCTTTTATCAGCCCCAGCATTTT CASSVRNYRTFYQPQHF
TRBJ2-7 TRBV7-9 - few TGTGCCAGCAGCTTAATAACCGGAGACGAGCAGTACTTC CASSLITGDEQYF
TRBJ1-6 TRBV6-1 - - TGTGCCAGCGGCGTGAGCTCCTATAATTCACCCCTCCACTTT CASGVSSYNSPLHF
TRBJ2-1 TRBV7-8 - - TGTGCCAGCAACGTGGGGCGGCTAGAGGATAGTGAGCAGTTCTTC CASNVGRLEDSEQFF
TRBJ2-5 TRBV5-1 TRBD1 - TGCGCCAGCAGCGTGGGACAGGGGTTGGAGACCCAGTACTTC CASSVGQGLETQYF
TRBJ2-2 TRBV6-6 - - TGTGCCAGCAGTTACAGGGGCAGAAACACCGGGGAGCTGTTTTTT CASSYRGRNTGELFF
TRBJ2-1 TRBV6-1 - - TGTGCCAGCAGTGAATCGGGGTCCTACAATGAGCAGTTCTTC CASSESGSYNEQFF
TRBJ2-5 TRBV28 TRBD2 - TGTGCCAGCAGTCCTCTCGGGACTAGTGGCAAAGAGACCCAGTACTTC CASSPLGTSGKETQYF
TRBJ2-7 TRBV7-8 TRBD1 once TGTGCCAGCGGACCTCTTGAGGGACAGGGGGACTTC CASGPLEGQGDF
TRBJ2-7 TRBV9 - - TGTGCCAGCAGCGTAGGACCCTCCAGCTACGAGCAGTACTTC CASSVGPSSYEQYF
TRBJ1-6 TRBV28 TRBD1 - TGTGCCATTAGGATGACAGGGGAGAATTCACCCCTCCACTTT CAIRMTGENSPLHF
TRBJ2-7 TRBV7-9 - - TGTGCCAGCAGCTTAGACAGGGAGGAGGACGAGCAGTACTTC CASSLDREEDEQYF
TRBJ2-7 TRBV5-6 TRBD1 - TGTGCCAGCAGCTTGGGGGACAGCCTTACGAACGAGCAGTACTTC CASSLGDSLTNEQYF
TRBJ1-1 TRBV6-5 - - TGTGCCAGCACCGACGGGGCGGGGATTGAAGCTTTCTTT CASTDGAGIEAFF
TRBJ1-1 TRBV7-9 - - TGTGCCAGCAGCTTACCCCGACAGGAGGGGACTGAAGCTTTCTTT CASSLPRQEGTEAFF
TRBJ2-1 TRBV5-1 TRBD1 few TGCGCCAGCAGTCTTAATCAGGGGGCATCACGGGAGCAGTTCTTC CASSLNQGASREQFF
TRBJ1-1 TRBV7-2 - - TGTGCCAGCAGCTTAGTCAGGGGATCTGAAGCTTTCTTT CASSLVRGSEAFF
TRBJ2-2 TRBV20-1 - - TGCAGTGCTAGCCCAACCGGGGAGCTGTTTTTT CSASPTGELFF
TRBJ2-5 TRBV6-5 TRBD1 - TGTGCCAGCAGTACCGACAGGGGGGTGGAGACCCAGTACTTC CASSTDRGVETQYF
TRBJ1-2 TRBV28 - - TGTGCCAGCACCCAAAGGGACGGAGGCTACACCTTC CASTQRDGGYTF
TRBJ2-7 TRBV27 - - TGTGCCAGCAGCCACGACCCATCCCCGGGCTACGAGCAGTACTTC CASSHDPSPGYEQYF
TRBJ2-1 TRBV14 - - TGTGCCAGCACCCCCCTGGCCTACAATGAGCAGTTCTTC CASTPLAYNEQFF
TRBJ1-4 TRBV9 - - TGTGCCAGCAGCGCCCATCGGTCCAGAAATGAAAAACTGTTTTTT CASSAHRSRNEKLFF
TRBJ2-2 TRBV6-1 - large TGTGCCAGCAGTGACAGCACCGGGGAGCTGTTTTTT CASSDSTGELFF
TRBJ1-1 TRBV5-1 - - TGCGCCAGCAGCTTTAGGTGGGACACTGAAGCTTTCTTT CASSFRWDTEAFF
TRBJ1-1 TRBV9 - - TGTGCCAGCAGCGTAGAGCCCGAGCGGGCTGAAGCTTTCTTT CASSVEPERAEAFF
TRBJ1-6 TRBV6-5 TRBD1 - TGTGCCAGCAGTTTACGGGACAGACTTTATAATTCACCCCTCCACTTT CASSLRDRLYNSPLHF
TRBJ1-5 TRBV6-1 - - TGTGCCAGCAGTGAAGAGGGAATTTACAATCAGCCCCAGCATTTT CASSEEGIYNQPQHF
TRBJ1-5 TRBV19 - - TGTGCCAGTAGTACCGGGATTAGCAATCAGCCCCAGCATTTT CASSTGISNQPQHF
TRBJ2-1 TRBV6-4 - - TGTGCCAGCAGCGAAGGACTAGGGGGAGTTGAGCAGTTCTTC CASSEGLGGVEQFF